Presented here are 30 T cell receptor beta chains from one specimen sequenced in a study of blood T cell dynamics during melanoma immunotherapy. The protocol was immunoSEQ multiplex PCR, while the TCRdb copy is restricted to in-frame clones and leaves out a portion. The sample consists of about 14,000 clones, just over 85% of them appearing once. The time point is: pre-treatment baseline. Material: blood, obtained from a patient treated with checkpoint blockade. Every receptor here comes from a human donor with melanoma.

The CDR3 is CASSLNPHSEAFF. The CDR3 DNA reads as TGTGCCAGCAGCTTAAATCCCCACAGTGAAGCTTTCTTT. The V gene is TRBV11-3, the J gene TRBJ1-1; no definite D call. With 2 bases removed from V and 7 bases from J, the gap between germline ends came to 11 bases. The CDR3 extends over 13 amino acids. Germline assignment: CDR1 SGHNT and CDR2 YENEEA.

The table lists this clone with a count of one. DNA of the CDR3: TGTGCCAGCAGTGTCCAGCTAGCGGGGTTAGATACGCAGTATTTT. It yields the protein CASSVQLAGLDTQYF. V usage is TRBV2 and J usage is TRBJ2-3; the match to TRBD2 covers 9 bases. CDR1 is SNHLY and CDR2 is FYNNEI in the germline V gene. V lost 4 bases, J lost 5 bases, and 7 bases stayed unmatched. The length of the CDR3 is 15 residues.

The gene calls are TRBV10-2 and TRBJ2-7; D uncertain. V was trimmed by 4 bases and J by 3 bases, leaving 7 bases between them. The germline V gene encodes CDR1 WSHSY and CDR2 SAAADI. There are 12 residues in the CDR3. The CDR3 sequence: CASSVGLYEQYF. Written as DNA, the CDR3 is TGCGCCAGCAGTGTTGGTCTCTACGAGCAGTACTTC.

This clone was seen once. The rearrangement joins TRBV7-2 to TRBJ2-2; maybe TRBD2 (7 bases). V lost 1 base to trimming and J lost 7 bases, with 13 bases between them. The CDR3 runs 15 residues. Looked up from germline, CDR1 is SGHTA and CDR2 is FQGNSA. CDR3 DNA: TGTGCCAGCAGCTTAGGGCGGGGGCAAGGCGGGGAGCTGTTTTTT. Protein product: CASSLGRGQGGELFF.

CDR3 loop: CASSPLGGAPDTQYF. Here the CDR3 DNA reads TGTGCCAGCAGTCCACTGGGAGGGGCCCCGGATACGCAGTATTTT. J is TRBJ2-3 and V is TRBV27, with 7 bases aligning to TRBD2. The CDR3 length is 15 residues. CDR1 and CDR2 from the germline V gene are MNHEY and SMNVEV (reference sequence). Trimming took 5 bases from V and 6 from J; bases not matched to a gene: 11.

In this sample, this clone turned up once. The J gene is TRBJ1-2, the V gene TRBV18; 7 nucleotides agree with TRBD1. The CDR3 has 14 residues. Per germline, CDR1 KGHSH and CDR2 LQKENI. Trimming removed 2 bases from V and 4 bases from J; junction bases left unmatched: 4. Written as DNA, the CDR3 is TGTGCCAGCTCACCAAGGGGGCCCGGCTATGGCTACACCTTC. This encodes CASSPRGPGYGYTF.

J is TRBJ1-1 and V is TRBV4-3, with 11 bases matching TRBD1. The germline V gene encodes CDR1 LGHNA and CDR2 YSLEER. V lost 3 bases, J lost 10 bases, and 7 bases stayed unmatched. The CDR3 sequence is 14 residues long. The CDR3 protein is CASSQGQGDYGAFF. The CDR3, as DNA: TGCGCCAGCAGCCAGGGACAGGGGGATTATGGAGCTTTCTTT.

The chain uses TRBV5-5 and TRBJ1-1; D is ambiguous. Between the trimmed V and J ends, which lost 1 base and 3 bases, there was a span of 4 bases. CDR1 is SGHKS and CDR2 is YYEKEE in the germline V gene (reference sequence). The CDR3 spans 12 residues. This chain's CDR3 is CASSLRYTEAFF. The CDR3 region has the DNA TGTGCCAGCAGCTTGAGGTACACTGAAGCTTTCTTT.

In this sample, this clone turned up once. This chain joins TRBV7-8 and TRBJ2-5; 8 bases are a match to TRBD1. Germline trimming cut 2 bases from V and 1 base from J; bases unmatched to any gene: 15. Germline lookup yields CDR1 SGHVS and CDR2 FQNEAQ. The CDR3 is 19 amino acids. The CDR3 loop reads CASSLKPRGQATSQETQYF. CDR3 DNA: TGTGCCAGCAGCTTAAAGCCCAGGGGACAGGCGACTAGCCAAGAGACCCAGTACTTC.

V gene TRBV6-5 combines with J gene TRBJ1-2; TRBD1 aligns across 11 bases. This CDR3 spans 13 amino acids. J gave up 8 bases and V 4 bases, and 3 bases lay outside the gene matches. Germline-derived CDR1 and CDR2 are MNHEY and SVGAGI. The CDR3 loop is CASSSGQGEGYTF. In nucleotides, the CDR3 is TGTGCCAGCAGTTCGGGACAGGGGGAGGGCTACACCTTC.

The chain has TRBV7-9 and TRBJ2-5; the match to TRBD2 covers 9 bases. The germline gives CDR1 SEHNR, CDR2 FQNEAQ (reference sequence). The CDR3 has 16 residues. The V and J ends lost 4 bases and 4 bases, in that order; junction bases with no gene match: 10. For the CDR3, the DNA is TGTGCCAGCAGCTCTAATCCGGGACTAGCTGTAGAGACCCAGTACTTC. Translation: CASSSNPGLAVETQYF.

The chain recombines TRBV6-6 with TRBJ1-6, with D possibly matching TRBD1 (5 bases). V was shortened by 0 bases and J by 10 bases, with 16 bases between the two germline ends. The CDR3 covers 16 residues. The germline V gene has CDR1 MNHNY and CDR2 SVGAGI (reference sequence). The CDR3 reads CASSYSSRGAGSPLHF. In DNA, the CDR3 is TGTGCCAGCAGTTACTCGAGTAGGGGAGCGGGATCACCCCTCCACTTT.

V gene TRBV6-5 combines with J gene TRBJ1-5; 8 nucleotides match TRBD1. CDR3 length: 15 residues. The ends lost 0 bases at V and 6 bases at J; junction bases unmatched: 4. The germline gives CDR1 MNHEY, CDR2 SVGAGI. In nucleotides, the CDR3 is TGTGCCAGCAGTTACTCCGGGACAGGTACTCAGCCCCAGCATTTT. Encoded protein: CASSYSGTGTQPQHF.

The chain carries TRBV4-1 and TRBJ1-2; D is undetermined. CDR3 size: 13 residues. Germline CDR1 and CDR2: MGHRA and YSYEKL. V gave up 0 bases and J gave up 7 bases, with 9 bases separating them. Here the CDR3 reads CASSQEYGGGYTF. For the CDR3, the DNA is TGCGCCAGCAGCCAAGAGTACGGCGGTGGCTACACCTTC.

The chain joins TRBV27 to TRBJ2-3, with 7 bases that match TRBD2. The germline V gene encodes CDR1 MNHEY and CDR2 SMNVEV (reference sequence). This CDR3 comprises 14 residues. J was trimmed by 2 bases and V by 6 bases; bases with no gene match: 5. CDR3 region: CASRRAGNTDTQYF. The CDR3 region has the DNA TGTGCCAGCAGGAGAGCGGGGAACACAGATACGCAGTATTTT.

The chain employs TRBV6-5 and TRBJ1-4, with D possibly being TRBD1 (6 bases). V lost 2 bases and J 2 bases, leaving 12 bases between the germline ends. Germline CDR1 and CDR2: MNHEY and SVGAGI. The length of the CDR3 is 16 residues. CDR3 DNA: TGTGCCAGCAGTTACCTCGAAACAGGGACTAATGAAAAACTGTTTTTT. It specifies CASSYLETGTNEKLFF.

In its sample, this clone was seen once. V usage is TRBV18 and J usage is TRBJ1-5; D is ambiguous. The germline V gene has CDR1 KGHSH and CDR2 LQKENI. Trimming pared 2 bases from V and 4 bases from J, leaving 6 bases between. CDR3 length: 13 residues. This CDR3 reads CASSPGQNQPQHF. The DNA for the CDR3 is TGTGCCAGCTCACCAGGGCAGAATCAGCCCCAGCATTTT.

The chain uses TRBV6-6 and TRBJ1-4; 8 nucleotides match TRBD1. The CDR3 runs to 15 residues. The trim removed 10 bases at V and 7 bases at J, leaving 14 bases unmatched. Germline CDR1 MNHNY, CDR2 SVGAGI (reference sequence). The chain's CDR3 is CATGQGGTTGEKLFF. DNA of the CDR3: TGTGCCACAGGACAGGGTGGCACCACCGGTGAAAAACTGTTTTTT.

The chain recombines TRBV11-3 with TRBJ2-7; D is uncertain. The CDR3 has 16 residues. Germline V CDR1 and CDR2: SGHNT, YENEEA. V dropped 5 bases and J dropped 0 bases, with 17 bases sitting between them. The CDR3 sequence: CASSPPGRYSSYEQYV. The CDR3, as DNA: TGTGCCAGCAGCCCCCCAGGCAGGTACAGCTCCTACGAGCAGTACGTC.

The V and J genes are TRBV7-9 and TRBJ2-1; TRBD2 matches 7 bases. Germline CDR1 is SEHNR and CDR2 is FQNEAQ (reference sequence). The CDR3 consists of 16 residues. Trimming at V came to 1 base and at J to 7 bases, leaving 10 bases not matched to a gene. CDR3 loop: CASSLGVERGGNEQFF. The CDR3 DNA reads TGTGCCAGCAGCTTAGGAGTGGAGCGGGGTGGGAATGAGCAGTTCTTC.

The V and J genes are TRBV29-1 and TRBJ2-3; D unclear. The V end was cut by 4 bases, the J end by 2 bases, with 16 bases between. CDR3 size: 15 residues. Germline V gene lookup returns CDR1 SQVTM and CDR2 ANQGSEA. CDR3 sequence: CSVASLGKSTDTQYF. In nucleotides, the CDR3 is TGCAGCGTTGCGTCTTTGGGCAAGTCCACAGATACGCAGTATTTT.

The CDR3 DNA sequence: TGTGCCAGCAGCCACGGGACAGTCTACAATGAGCAGTTCTTC. It is translated as CASSHGTVYNEQFF. The chain couples TRBV7-2 to TRBJ2-1; 7 positions agree with TRBD1. Germline V CDR1 and CDR2: SGHTA, FQGNSA. This CDR3 has 14 residues. Trimming at V came to 5 bases and at J to 3 bases, leaving 4 bases not matched to a gene.

The chain joins TRBV2 to TRBJ2-3; the match to TRBD1 covers 9 bases. The V gene's germline CDR1 is SNHLY and CDR2 FYNNEI. The CDR3 totals 12 residues. CDR3 amino acids: CAYRGQTDTQYF. DNA for the CDR3: TGTGCGTACAGGGGGCAGACAGATACGCAGTATTTT.

This clone occurred a few times. V usage is TRBV19 and J usage is TRBJ1-5, with unresolved D. Trimming removed 5 bases at V and 3 bases at J, with 11 bases between. CDR3 length: 14 residues. Germline CDR1 and CDR2: LNHDA and SQIVND (reference sequence). The CDR3 sequence is CASSPRPNNQPQHF. CDR3 sequence (DNA): TGTGCCAGTAGTCCCCGACCCAACAATCAGCCCCAGCATTTT. The full variable domain, completed using reference TRBV19 and TRBJ1-5, is DGGITQSPKYLFRKEGQNVTLSCEQNLNHDAMYWYRQDPGQGLRLIYYSQIVNDFQKGDIAEGYSVSREKKESFPLTVTSAQKNPTAFYLCASSPRPNNQPQHFGDGTRLSIL.

The table lists this clone with a few counts. The DNA for the CDR3 is TGTGCCAGTAGTATTCCTGGGACCGCGGTTGGCTACACCTTC. Translated: CASSIPGTAVGYTF. V and J are TRBV19 and TRBJ1-2, with D possibly being TRBD1 (5 bases). Trimming left V 3 bases short and J 7 bases short, with 15 bases between. Germline V CDR1 and CDR2: LNHDA, SQIVND (reference sequence). CDR3 length: 14 residues.

The chain uses TRBV7-2 and TRBJ1-2; 10 bases match TRBD1. Germline CDR1 SGHTA, CDR2 FQGNSA. V lost 2 bases to trimming and J lost 4 bases; unmatched junction nucleotides: 7. The CDR3 extends over 16 amino acids. The CDR3 nucleotides read TGTGCCAGCAGCTTACTTAGGGGACAGGGGAGCTATGGCTACACCTTC. Translating gives CASSLLRGQGSYGYTF.

The chain uses TRBV7-2 and TRBJ2-1; TRBD2 matches 14 bases. With V trimmed by 5 bases and J by 7 bases, 13 bases remained unmatched. CDR1 is SGHTA, CDR2 FQGNSA, per germline. This CDR3 region has 18 residues. The DNA of the CDR3 is TGTGCCAGCAGCGCCCAGACTAGCGGGGGGGGAGGTACGAATGAGCAGTTCTTC. This gives the protein CASSAQTSGGGGTNEQFF.

The chain carries TRBV9 and TRBJ2-3; D is ambiguous. V was trimmed by 2 bases and J by 0 bases, leaving 1 base between them. Germline V gives CDR1 SGDLS, CDR2 YYNGEE. This CDR3 has 12 amino acids. The CDR3 sequence: CASSVSTDTQYF. The CDR3 DNA sequence: TGTGCCAGCAGCGTGAGCACAGATACGCAGTATTTT.

Only a few counts were recorded for this clone. This chain links TRBV2 with TRBJ1-5; unclear D gene. Trimming removed 0 bases at V and 4 bases at J, with 10 bases between. Germline-derived CDR1 and CDR2 are SNHLY and FYNNEI. The CDR3 is 15 residues long. The DNA for the CDR3 is TGTGCCAGCAGTGAAGCGGGTGTGGGAAATCAGCCCCAGCATTTT. Its translation: CASSEAGVGNQPQHF.

This rearrangement joins TRBV7-9 to TRBJ1-2; tentatively, D is TRBD1 (6 bases). V was shortened by 1 base and J by 8 bases, with 14 bases between the two germline ends. CDR1 and CDR2 (germline): SEHNR, FQNEAQ (reference sequence). The CDR3 extends over 14 amino acids. The CDR3 region is CASSLEGGVGGYTF. CDR3 nucleotides: TGTGCCAGCAGCTTAGAAGGGGGTGTAGGCGGCTACACCTTC.